The 2 T cell receptor beta chains reported below all come from one sample, sequenced in a study of blood T cell repertoires in COVID-19 (dated by TCRdb to 2020 to 2022). The library was built by means of the immunoSEQ multiplex PCR assay. The clones in this table, taken by TCRdb from immuneACCESS, are in-frame only. Not every clone is retained; where verified, under half of the shortfall comes from an unresolved V gene, and the cause of the rest is unknown. The sample records roughly 200,000 clones, about four fifths of which are singletons. The ten largest clones add up to about 11% of the sample. Sequencing was carried out using peripheral blood. All receptors derive from a woman aged 40 to 55 with COVID-19, enrolled during active disease.

The CDR3 region is CAWPLGKGGTDTQYF. CDR3 DNA: TGTGCCTGGCCTCTAGGGAAAGGGGGCACAGATACGCAGTATTTT. V gene TRBV30 combines with J gene TRBJ2-3, with D perhaps matching TRBD1 (5 bases). V shed 5 bases and J shed 1 base, with 16 bases lying between them. CDR1 and CDR2 from the germline V gene are GTSNPN and SVGIG (reference sequence). The CDR3 runs 15 residues.

The chain has TRBV19 and TRBJ1-2; the match to TRBD1 covers 8 bases. The germline CDR1 and CDR2 sequences are LNHDA and SQIVND (reference sequence). The CDR3 totals 14 residues. The trim removed 0 bases at V and 8 bases at J, leaving 5 bases unmatched. The CDR3 spells CASSIDDRGQGYTF. CDR3 in DNA: TGTGCCAGTAGTATAGATGACAGGGGACAAGGCTACACCTTC.